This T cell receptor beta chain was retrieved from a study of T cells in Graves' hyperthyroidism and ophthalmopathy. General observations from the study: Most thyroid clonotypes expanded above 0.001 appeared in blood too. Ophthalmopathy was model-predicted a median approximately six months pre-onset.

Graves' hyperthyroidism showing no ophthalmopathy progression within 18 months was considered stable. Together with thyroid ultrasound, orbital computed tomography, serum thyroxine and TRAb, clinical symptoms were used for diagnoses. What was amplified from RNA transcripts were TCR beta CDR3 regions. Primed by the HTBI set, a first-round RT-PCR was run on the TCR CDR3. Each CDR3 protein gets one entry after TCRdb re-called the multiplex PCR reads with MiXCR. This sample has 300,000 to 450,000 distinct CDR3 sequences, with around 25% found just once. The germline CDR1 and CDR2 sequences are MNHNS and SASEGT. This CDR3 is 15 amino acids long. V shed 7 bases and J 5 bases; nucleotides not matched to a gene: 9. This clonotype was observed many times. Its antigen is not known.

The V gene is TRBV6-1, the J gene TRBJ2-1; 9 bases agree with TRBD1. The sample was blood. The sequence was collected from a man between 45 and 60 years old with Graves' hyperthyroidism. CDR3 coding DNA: TGTGCCAGCACCCGGACAGGGGTGGGGAACAATGAGCAGTTCTTC. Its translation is CASTRTGVGNNEQFF.